The 22 T cell receptor beta chains below come from one sample, sequenced in a study of liver allograft versus peripheral blood T cells. Overall study context: Liver transplant recipients had T cell receptor repertoires compared between transplanted liver and peripheral blood.

MiXCR, run by TCRdb on the reads, gives a single entry per CDR3 protein. The sample consists of about 2,100 distinct CDR3 sequences, about 16% of them appearing once. These TCRs come from a human patient who had a liver transplant. T cells may partly derive from the graft donor.

This clonotype is medium-sized within its sample. This rearrangement joins TRBV28 to TRBJ1-1; D is uncertain. The V end lost 2 bases, the J end lost 4 bases, and 5 bases lay between the germline ends. The germline CDR1 and CDR2 sequences are MDHEN and SYDVKM. The CDR3 has 12 amino acids. The CDR3: CASSLRATEAFF. The CDR3 bases are TGTGCCAGCAGTTTAAGGGCCACTGAAGCTTTCTTT.

The chain links TRBV19 to TRBJ2-7; 8 bases are shared with TRBD1. CDR3 length: 14 residues. Germline values: CDR1 LNHDA, CDR2 SQIVND (reference sequence). V trimming: 6 bases; J trimming: 1 base; junction bases outside the gene matches: 5. The CDR3 region is CASSGTGKSYEQYF. The CDR3 region has the DNA TGTGCCAGTAGCGGGACAGGTAAATCCTACGAGCAGTACTTC.

This clonotype ranks as medium-sized. V and J are TRBV11-2 and TRBJ1-5, with no clear D. CDR3 length equals 13 residues. V was trimmed by 0 bases and J by 6 bases, leaving 6 bases between them. The germline V gene has CDR1 SGHAT and CDR2 FQNNGV. CDR3 loop: CASSLDWGQPQHF. The DNA of the CDR3 is TGTGCCAGCAGCTTAGATTGGGGTCAGCCCCAGCATTTT.

By share, this clonotype ranks as medium-sized. As DNA, the CDR3 is TGTGCCAGCAGCTTCTATCCCCGCCGTTCCGGTGGCTACACCTTC. Its protein is CASSFYPRRSGGYTF. This sequence joins TRBV7-9 and TRBJ1-2; D is ambiguous. CDR1 and CDR2 from the germline V gene are SEHNR and FQNEAQ (reference sequence). Deletions cut 3 bases from V and 7 bases from J, with 18 bases between. This CDR3 is 15 amino acids long. The complete variable domain, with remaining parts taken from reference TRBV7-9 and TRBJ1-2, reads DTGVSQNPRHKITKRGQNVTFRCDPISEHNRLYWYRQTLGQGPEFLTYFQNEAQLEKSRLLSDRFSAERPKGSFSTLEIQRTEQGDSAMYLCASSFYPRRSGGYTFGSGTRLTVV.

In its sample, this clonotype is medium-sized (0.01 to 0.1%). The CDR3: CASSIGRGTSTDTQYF. The CDR3 DNA reads TGTGCCAGTAGTATAGGACGAGGCACTAGCACAGATACGCAGTATTTT. The rearrangement links TRBV19 to TRBJ2-3; no definite D call. The CDR3 runs to 16 residues. Trimming left V 1 base short and J 0 bases short, with 11 bases between. The germline gives CDR1 LNHDA, CDR2 SQIVND (reference sequence).

The sample holds many counts of this clonotype. V gene TRBV3-1 combines with J gene TRBJ1-2; TRBD1 is a possible D gene (6 bases). The CDR3 is 15 residues long. V lost 4 bases, J lost 3 bases, and 15 bases lay in between. Germline lookup yields CDR1 LGHDT and CDR2 YNNKEL (reference sequence). The CDR3 DNA sequence: TGTGCCAGCAGCCCCAGACAGAGGGGGGACTATGGCTACACCTTC. Translating it yields CASSPRQRGDYGYTF.

The chain employs TRBV29-1 and TRBJ1-2, with TRBD1 matching over 8 bases. CDR1 and CDR2 (germline): SQVTM, ANQGSEA. Unmatched junction bases numbered 3, after V lost 7 bases and J lost 2 bases. CDR3 length: 12 residues. The CDR3 reads CSGQGRNYGYTF. CDR3 coding DNA: TGCAGCGGACAGGGGAGGAACTATGGCTACACCTTC.

About this clonotype itself: Mismatch with germline at one junction end may stem from a read error. The V gene is TRBV7-2, the J gene TRBJ1-6; D is perhaps TRBD1 (5 bases). The V gene's germline CDR1 is SGHTA and CDR2 FQGNSA. There are 14 residues in the CDR3. The CDR3 sequence: CASRAGYGGSPLHF. DNA for the CDR3: TGCGCCAGCAGAGCAGGGTATGGTGGTTCACCCCTCCACTTT.

In this sample, this clonotype is medium-sized. The V gene is TRBV12-3 or TRBV12-4, the J gene TRBJ1-6; weak D call: TRBD1 (5 bases). The CDR3 is 13 residues long. This CDR3 is CASGLEGISPLHF. CDR3 sequence (DNA): TGTGCTAGTGGTTTGGAGGGGATTTCACCCCTCCACTTT.

The chain links TRBV29-1 to TRBJ1-2; the match to TRBD1 covers 10 bases. Per germline, CDR1 SQVTM and CDR2 ANQGSEA. The trim removed 7 bases at V and 7 bases at J, leaving 3 bases unmatched. The CDR3 is 11 residues long. CDR3 coding DNA: TGCAGCGGACAGGGGGCTCGTGGCTACACCTTC. It encodes CSGQGARGYTF.

This clonotype is labeled as medium-sized (0.01 to 0.1%). The chain couples TRBV18 to TRBJ2-7; a weak D match, TRBD2 (6 bases). Per germline, CDR1 KGHSH and CDR2 LQKENI. The CDR3 runs 11 residues. V lost 8 bases, J lost 5 bases, and 10 bases lay in between. DNA for the CDR3: TGTGCCAGCGCTTCGGGGGACGAGCAGTACTTC. Translating gives CASASGDEQYF.

The V and J genes are TRBV2 and TRBJ1-2, with 8 bases identical to TRBD1. The length of the CDR3 is 14 residues. Germline-derived CDR1 and CDR2 are SNHLY and FYNNEI. The ends lost 5 bases at V and 10 bases at J; junction bases unmatched: 12. The CDR3 DNA reads as TGTGCCAGCAGTTTGGGGACAGGAGATGAGGTCTACACCTTC. Translating gives CASSLGTGDEVYTF. Together with reference TRBV2 and TRBJ1-2, the CDR3 gives the full variable domain: EPEVTQTPSHQVTQMGQEVILRCVPISNHLYFYWYRQILGQKVEFLVSFYNNEISEKSEIFDDQFSVERPDGSNFTLKIRSTKLEDSAMYFCASSLGTGDEVYTFGSGTRLTVV.

This clonotype showed up just a few times. It differs at one base from a far larger clone, so likely a read error. V is TRBV6-1 and J is TRBJ1-2; D gene unclear. Trimming left V 6 bases short and J 4 bases short, with 15 bases between. This CDR3 has 14 residues. Germline V lookup: CDR1 MNHNS, CDR2 SASEGT. The CDR3 bases are TGTGCCAGCAGACCCGGGAGCGGACCCTATGGCTACACCTTC. Its translation: CASRPGSGPYGYTF.

Details on this clonotype: A far larger clone differs by one base, so this is likely a read error. The chain combines TRBV10-3 with TRBJ2-7; the D gene is possibly TRBD1 (5 bases). V lost 5 bases, J lost 3 bases, and 17 bases lay in between. The germline V gene encodes CDR1 ENHRY and CDR2 SYGVKD. This CDR3 spans 15 amino acids. CDR3 in DNA: TGTGCCATCAGTTACGGCCGAGGCAGGGACTACGAGCAGTACTTC. Encoded protein: CAISYGRGRDYEQYF.

This clonotype is medium-sized within its sample. The V and J genes are TRBV19 and TRBJ1-6; no firm D call. CDR3 length: 13 residues. Germline V lookup: CDR1 LNHDA, CDR2 SQIVND (reference sequence). V was shortened by 4 bases and J by 7 bases, with 8 bases between the two germline ends. In DNA, the CDR3 is TGTGCCAGTAGTAATCGAGGGAATTCACCCCTCCACTTT. It specifies CASSNRGNSPLHF.

By frequency in the sample, this clonotype is medium-sized. V usage is TRBV27 and J usage is TRBJ1-2, with TRBD1 identical over 7 bases. CDR1 is MNHEY and CDR2 is SMNVEV in the germline V gene (reference sequence). V dropped 7 bases and J dropped 1; count of bases not matched to a gene: 9. The CDR3 contains 15 residues. The DNA for the CDR3 is TGTGCCAGCAAAATCTCCGGGACAGTTAACTATGGCTACACCTTC. Residues: CASKISGTVNYGYTF.

A note on this clonotype: A far larger clone is a single base away, which makes a read error likely. The chain employs TRBV27 and TRBJ1-2; the D is unclear. There are 12 residues in the CDR3. Trimming took off 5 bases at V and 4 bases at J, with 8 bases between the two ends. Germline CDR1 is MNHEY and CDR2 is SMNVEV (reference sequence). The chain's CDR3 is CASSEYGYGYTF. The CDR3 DNA reads as TGTGCCAGCAGTGAATACGGCTATGGCTACACCTTC.

This clonotype qualifies as large. This chain connects TRBV6-2 or TRBV6-3 to TRBJ1-4; no clear D. The CDR3 sequence is 12 residues long. CDR1 and CDR2 from the germline V gene are MNHEY and SVGEGT. Trimming cost V 6 bases and J 2 bases, with 4 bases left between them. The CDR3 DNA reads TGTGCCAGCAGCCCCACTAATGAAAAACTGTTTTTT. Translating gives CASSPTNEKLFF.

Sample share makes this clonotype medium-sized (0.01 to 0.1%). V usage is TRBV6-2 or TRBV6-3 and J usage is TRBJ1-2, with D perhaps TRBD1 (5 bases). V was pared by 6 bases and J by 7 bases, with 12 bases between. Germline V gene data show CDR1 as MNHEY and CDR2 as SVGEGT. CDR3 length: 12 residues. CDR3 sequence reads: CASRPQGPGYTF. DNA for the CDR3: TGTGCCAGCAGGCCTCAGGGTCCTGGCTACACCTTC.

By share of the sample, this clonotype is medium-sized (0.01 to 0.1%). The chain couples TRBV7-9 to TRBJ2-7, with a possible D match to TRBD1 (6 bases). The ends were cut back, 5 bases at V and 3 bases at J, with 17 bases in the middle. Per the germline V gene, CDR1 is SEHNR and CDR2 is FQNEAQ (reference sequence). This CDR3 has 15 residues. The CDR3 sequence is CASSVDRDTVYEQYF. Here the CDR3 DNA reads TGTGCCAGCAGCGTGGACCGGGACACTGTCTACGAGCAGTACTTC.

This clonotype is medium-sized in the sample. In DNA, the CDR3 is TGCAGTGCTCTAGCTCCGACGTCCGGGGAGCTGTTTTTT. Residues: CSALAPTSGELFF. The rearrangement uses TRBV20-1 and TRBJ2-2; D may be TRBD2 (5 bases). Germline loops: CDR1 DFQATT, CDR2 SNEGSKA (reference sequence). This CDR3 is built from 13 residues. V was pared by 5 bases and J by 6 bases, with 13 bases between.

The chain recombines TRBV7-3 with TRBJ1-1, with TRBD1 identical over 9 bases. This CDR3 has 12 amino acids. With 3 bases clipped from V and 13 bases from J, the junction kept 6 bases outside the gene matches. The germline gives CDR1 SGHTA, CDR2 FQGTGA. The CDR3 coding sequence is TGTGCCAGCAGCTTCGGACAGGGGAAAGATTTCTTT. This encodes CASSFGQGKDFF.